The 7 T cell receptor beta chains below come from one sample, sequenced in a study of OX40 agonist ivuxolimab in advanced cancers. Assay: immunoSEQ multiplex PCR; the TCRdb copy retains only in-frame clones and omits some. The sample includes approximately 66,000 clones, about 85% seen only once; the top ten take under 0.9%. The sample here was CD4+ or CD8+ T cells sorted from blood, taken in a trial of the OX40 agonist ivuxolimab. Receptor source: an adult with an advanced solid tumor such as melanoma, head and neck, liver or kidney cancer.

The chain is built from TRBV25-1 and TRBJ1-2; D unclear. Trimming cost V 5 bases and J 6 bases, with 19 bases left between them. CDR3 length: 15 residues. Germline V gene data show CDR1 as MGHDK and CDR2 as SYGVNS. Here the CDR3 DNA reads TGTGCCAGCAGTACCTCCCGGGGAGGGTATAATGGCTACACCTTC. The encoded protein is CASSTSRGGYNGYTF.

V and J are TRBV11-2 and TRBJ2-2; D is undetermined. V shed 5 bases and J shed 5 bases, with 9 bases lying between them. This CDR3 region has 13 residues. Germline V gene data show CDR1 as SGHAT and CDR2 as FQNNGV. The CDR3 loop reads CASSEDGTGELFF. The CDR3 nucleotides are TGTGCCAGCAGCGAGGACGGTACCGGGGAGCTGTTTTTT.

This clone was counted only a few times. J is TRBJ2-7 and V is TRBV15; maybe TRBD2 (6 bases). The germline V gene has CDR1 LNHNV and CDR2 YYDKDF (reference sequence). V was shortened by 0 bases and J by 8 bases, with 14 bases between the two germline ends. This CDR3 is 14 amino acids long. The CDR3 is CATSRDKGGSKQYF. CDR3 nucleotides: TGTGCCACCAGCAGAGATAAAGGAGGGTCCAAGCAGTACTTC.

The chain is built from TRBV4-1 and TRBJ1-5; possibly TRBD1 for D (6 bases). The V gene lost 1 base and the J gene lost 0 bases, with 7 bases spanning the gap. CDR1 is MGHRA and CDR2 is YSYEKL in the germline V gene. This CDR3 is built from 15 residues. CDR3 region: CASSQVGGSNQPQHF. In DNA, the CDR3 is TGCGCCAGCAGCCAAGTAGGGGGTAGCAATCAGCCCCAGCATTTT.

This chain uses TRBV7-6 with TRBJ1-3; D is undetermined. V lost 4 bases, J lost 0 bases, and 10 bases lay in between. Germline-derived CDR1 and CDR2 are SGHVS and FNYEAQ. The CDR3 consists of 15 residues. CDR3 bases: TGTGCCAGCAGCTCGTACCAGCACTCTGGAAACACCATATATTTT. The encoded protein is CASSSYQHSGNTIYF.

The chain recombines TRBV4-3 with TRBJ2-3, with D maybe TRBD2 (6 bases). The V and J ends lost 0 bases and 8 bases respectively, with 21 bases between them. Germline V lookup: CDR1 LGHNA, CDR2 YSLEER. CDR3 length: 17 amino acids. The CDR3 sequence: CASSQDSSGVSGGTQYF. DNA of the CDR3: TGCGCCAGCAGCCAAGATAGTAGCGGCGTAAGTGGTGGTACGCAGTATTTT.

CDR3 in DNA: TGTGCCAGCTCACAAGACACCGATTATGGCTACACCTTC. It encodes CASSQDTDYGYTF. The chain combines TRBV18 with TRBJ1-2; D gene uncertain. V was clipped by 4 bases and J by 5 bases, with 11 bases between them. This CDR3 is built from 13 residues. Germline CDR1 is KGHSH and CDR2 is LQKENI.